This T cell receptor beta chain appears in the sequencing data of a study of T-cell reconstitution after alpha-beta-depleted transplantation in children. General study points: About two months after transplant, alpha-beta T cells reportedly came from several hundred expanded graft clones. Some patients showed high day-60 TCRbeta diversity, which derived from surviving recipient T cells and thymic progenitors.

The CDR3 extends over 12 amino acids. Germline V gene lookup returns CDR1 SGHRS and CDR2 YFSETQ. V was pared by 4 bases and J by 4 bases, with 5 bases between. Details on this clonotype: The antigen is unknown.

Unique molecular identifiers were built into the TCRbeta library. In TCRdb, the PCR reads were re-called with MiXCR into one record per CDR3 protein. Of hundreds of thousands of distinct CDR3 sequences listed, roughly 13% were seen once; the top ten hold around 2%. The V call is TRBV5-1, the J call TRBJ1-4; no definite D call. The TCR originated in a male patient aged 10 to 17 who had a stem cell transplant for acute myeloid leukemia, so the T cells may come from the graft donor. The starting material was PBMCs, mostly from graft donor cells, obtained 360 days after TCRalphabeta/CD19-depleted stem cell transplant. The CDR3 here is CASSGVNEKLFF. Here the CDR3 DNA reads TGCGCCAGCAGCGGGGTTAATGAAAAACTGTTTTTT.